Reported below is one T cell receptor (beta chain). Its antigen is undetermined. Using immunoSEQ multiplex PCR, the repertoire was profiled, and TCRdb retains in-frame clones only, with some absent. The sample consists of roughly 4,700 clones, roughly 86% of them appearing once. The sample belongs to a study of immune evolution from preneoplasia to lung adenocarcinoma. Findings and caveats of the study: Highest clonality occurred in KRAS-mutant, not EGFR-mutant or double wild-type, nodules. Later-stage lesions seemingly showed higher T cell density and diversity than normal lung.

The CDR3 consists of 13 residues. Germline loops: CDR1 SGHNT, CDR2 YYREEE (reference sequence). The V and J ends lost 4 bases and 5 bases respectively, with 10 bases between them. The chain links TRBV5-4 to TRBJ1-5; D gene unclear. The sample was FFPE lung adenocarcinoma in situ tissue. This clonotype was obtained from a person aged 65 to 79 with lung adenocarcinoma. CDR3 in amino acids: CASSTDGDQPQHF. CDR3 bases: TGTGCCAGCAGCACGGACGGGGATCAGCCCCAGCATTTT.